This T cell receptor (beta chain) was profiled in a study of cytomegalovirus exposure and HLA in healthy donors. V shed 3 bases and J shed 6 bases, with 11 bases lying between them. CDR3 size: 14 residues. The germline V gene encodes CDR1 MNHEY and CDR2 SMNVEV (reference sequence). A multiplex PCR was run with 60 Vbeta primers and 13 Jbeta primers. Sequenced by immunoSEQ multiplex PCR; TCRdb stores in-frame clones only, minus some. Among over 85,000 clones listed, approximately 79% were seen once. As to this clone: Its specificity is not known.

General study findings and limits: Common viral pathogens were later found to be apparently linked to several of the most significant clusters.

This TCR came from a man aged 30-40 years in good health and CMV-seropositive. The rearrangement joins TRBV27 to TRBJ2-2; tentatively, D is TRBD2 (6 bases). The sequenced material came from PBMCs. The CDR3 DNA is TGTGCCAGCAGTTTCGGGGGTTTGTCCGGGGAGCTGTTTTTT. Protein product: CASSFGGLSGELFF.